The sequence of this T cell receptor (beta chain) was determined in a study of radiotherapy plus CTLA-4 blockade in lung cancer. Regarding the study as a whole: Dynamics of early blood T cell clones, together with interferon-beta, were reportedly the best predictors of response. After radiotherapy and ipilimumab, tumor-derived clones expanded in peripheral blood.

Patients had chemo-refractory metastatic non-small-cell lung cancer and received focal radiation plus CTLA-4 blockade that used ipilimumab. Trimming left V 4 bases short and J 1 base short, with 20 bases between. Germline V gene data show CDR1 as SGHDT and CDR2 as YYEEEE. The CDR3 is made up of 17 amino acids. Clones were sequenced by immunoSEQ multiplex PCR, and TCRdb holds only the in-frame ones, with some missing. This sample carries about 45,000 clones, around 73% of them seen once, and the ten largest clones take around 3.4%. The count of this clone is one. Antigen specificity is unknown. This chain connects TRBV5-6 to TRBJ2-5; D is perhaps TRBD1 (6 bases). This sequence was found in a human donor with non-small cell lung cancer who had a complete response to radiotherapy plus ipilimumab. Sample: peripheral blood, taken from a patient treated with radiotherapy plus ipilimumab. As DNA, the CDR3 is TGTGCCAGCAGCCCCTACAGGGCGCCGCGAATCCAAGAGACCCAGTACTTC. Translated: CASSPYRAPRIQETQYF.